This TCR beta chain is drawn from a study of cytomegalovirus exposure and HLA in healthy donors. Trimming removed 6 bases from V and 8 bases from J, with 29 bases in between. The CDR3 runs 18 residues. The PCR used 60 Vbeta and 13 Jbeta primers. In the original processing: An analysis performed later counted 74 million or so unique TCR beta chains (around 10 million of them shared). Sequencing was performed with immunoSEQ multiplex PCR; in TCRdb, only in-frame clones are kept and a portion is missing. V and J calls and clone size are copied from that table; D and trimming were computed from the DNA. This sample has some 110,000 clones; over 65% occur once, and the top ten carry approximately 1.7%. Study outcomes and limitations: Analysis performed later showed TCR beta chains linked to HLA being more clonally expanded than equally common others.

About this clone itself: Antigen specificity is unknown.

Sequenced sample: PBMCs. This sequence originates from a woman aged 35 to 49 in good health and CMV-seronegative. The chain is built from TRBV23-1 and TRBJ2-1; tentative D call: TRBD2 (5 bases). TRBV23-1 is recorded as an ORF, its role being uncertain. CDR3: CASSWTYLAVRLLDEQFF. The CDR3 DNA sequence: TGCGCCAGCAGCTGGACCTATTTAGCAGTCCGACTACTGGATGAGCAGTTCTTC.